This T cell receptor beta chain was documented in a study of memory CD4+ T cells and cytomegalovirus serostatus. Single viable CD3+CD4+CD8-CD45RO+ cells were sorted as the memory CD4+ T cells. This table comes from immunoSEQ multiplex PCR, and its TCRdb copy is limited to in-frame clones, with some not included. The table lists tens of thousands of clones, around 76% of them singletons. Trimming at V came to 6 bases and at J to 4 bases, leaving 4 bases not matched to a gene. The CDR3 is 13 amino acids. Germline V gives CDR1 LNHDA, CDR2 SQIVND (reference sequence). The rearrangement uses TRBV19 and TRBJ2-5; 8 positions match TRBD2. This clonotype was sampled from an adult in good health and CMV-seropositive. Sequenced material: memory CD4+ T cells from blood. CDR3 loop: CASSGGAGETQYF. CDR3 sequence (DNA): TGTGCCAGTAGCGGGGGGGCGGGAGAGACCCAGTACTTC.